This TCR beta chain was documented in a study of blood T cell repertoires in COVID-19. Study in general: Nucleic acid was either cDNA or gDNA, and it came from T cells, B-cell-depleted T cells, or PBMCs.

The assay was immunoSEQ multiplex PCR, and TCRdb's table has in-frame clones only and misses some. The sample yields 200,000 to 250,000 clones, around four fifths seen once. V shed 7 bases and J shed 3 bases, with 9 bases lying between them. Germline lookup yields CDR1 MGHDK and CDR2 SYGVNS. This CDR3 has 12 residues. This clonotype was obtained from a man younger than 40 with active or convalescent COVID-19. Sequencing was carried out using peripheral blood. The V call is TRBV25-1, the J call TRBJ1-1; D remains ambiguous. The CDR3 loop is CASTPGDTEAFF. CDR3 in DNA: TGTGCCAGCACCCCCGGGGACACTGAAGCTTTCTTT.